These 19 T cell receptor beta chains originate from one sample sequenced in a study of T cell repertoires in cytomegalovirus infection. A single record per CDR3 protein comes from TCRdb applying MiXCR to the reads. The profile shows approximately 97,000 distinct CDR3 sequences, 16% of them singletons. The sample taken for sequencing was PBMCs. These receptors were collected from a human donor in good health (CMV status not recorded). Some clones in this sample may be carry-over from other donors' samples.

This clonotype was picked up a small number of times. The genes are TRBV20-1 and TRBJ1-2; D is perhaps TRBD1 (5 bases). Per germline, CDR1 DFQATT and CDR2 SNEGSKA (reference sequence). There are 13 residues in the CDR3. V lost 6 bases, J lost 8 bases, and 19 bases lay in between. CDR3 nucleotide sequence: TGCAGTGCGGGACCGGGAGATCGGCGGGGCTACACCTTC. The encoded protein is CSAGPGDRRGYTF.

The gene calls are TRBV11-1 and TRBJ2-5; D is undetermined. This CDR3 is 13 amino acids long. V was pared by 5 bases and J by 7 bases, with 14 bases between. Per the germline V gene, CDR1 is SGHAT and CDR2 is FQDESV (reference sequence). CDR3 nucleotide sequence: TGTGCCAGCAGCCCACAGTGGACCAGGACCCAGTACTTC. Translating gives CASSPQWTRTQYF.

As for this clonotype: A read error is possible here, since a much larger clone lies one base away. This chain connects TRBV7-9 to TRBJ1-6, with unresolved D. From germline, CDR1 is SEHNR and CDR2 FQNEAQ (reference sequence). This CDR3 region has 14 residues. Trimming shortened V by 7 bases and J by 8 bases, and 15 bases separated the two germline ends. The CDR3 sequence is CASTDFGPYSPLHF. Written as DNA, the CDR3 is TGTGCCAGCACCGATTTCGGGCCCTATTCACCCCTCCACTTT.

This clonotype was seen a handful of times. The rearrangement links TRBV5-4 to TRBJ2-7; tentatively, D is TRBD1 (5 bases). Trimming removed 4 bases from V and 2 bases from J, with 10 bases in between. This CDR3 has 13 amino acids. The germline V gene has CDR1 SGHNT and CDR2 YYREEE (reference sequence). The CDR3 sequence is CASSRQQTYEQYF. The CDR3, as DNA: TGTGCCAGCAGCCGACAGCAGACCTACGAGCAGTACTTC.

The V and J genes are TRBV28 and TRBJ2-5; D call uncertain. The germline gives CDR1 MDHEN, CDR2 SYDVKM. The V end lost 3 bases, the J end lost 3 bases, and 14 bases lay between the germline ends. There are 15 residues in the CDR3. CDR3 DNA: TGTGCCAGCAGTTTTGCTACGGGCCGAGAAGAGACCCAGTACTTC. Protein sequence: CASSFATGREETQYF. Drawing the rest from reference TRBV28 and TRBJ2-5, the complete variable domain is DVKVTQSSRYLVKRTGEKVFLECVQDMDHENMFWYRQDPGLGLRLIYFSYDVKMKEKGDIPEGYSVSREKKERFSLILESASTNQTSMYLCASSFATGREETQYFGPGTRLLVL.

This clonotype was seen repeatedly, ten times or more. The chain joins TRBV7-9 to TRBJ2-7; maybe TRBD1 (6 bases). Trimming shortened V by 3 bases and J by 6 bases, and 12 bases separated the two germline ends. Germline V gives CDR1 SEHNR, CDR2 FQNEAQ (reference sequence). CDR3 length: 13 residues. This CDR3 is CASSFPQGTEQYF. CDR3 in DNA: TGTGCCAGCAGCTTCCCACAGGGTACCGAGCAGTACTTC.

This clonotype came up a few times. The chain combines TRBV20-1 with TRBJ2-1; 9 nucleotides align to TRBD2. Germline V gives CDR1 DFQATT, CDR2 SNEGSKA (reference sequence). J gave up 7 bases and V 3 bases, and 10 bases lay outside the gene matches. The CDR3 spans 15 residues. The CDR3 DNA sequence: TGCAGTGCTAGGGATGCCGGGACTAGCTCGAATGAGCAGTTCTTC. This translates into CSARDAGTSSNEQFF.

On this clonotype: This may be a read error, as it is one base from a much larger clone. The chain combines TRBV28 with TRBJ2-7; TRBD2 matches at 8 bases. The CDR3 contains 13 residues. J gave up 0 bases and V 6 bases, and 1 base lay outside the gene matches. Looked up from germline, CDR1 is MDHEN and CDR2 is SYDVKM. This CDR3 reads CASRAGVSYEQYF. CDR3 in DNA: TGTGCCAGCAGAGCGGGAGTCTCCTACGAGCAGTACTTC.

This chain connects TRBV5-3 to TRBJ2-1, with D perhaps matching TRBD1 (6 bases). TRBV5-3 carries the ORF label, with uncertain function. The CDR3 sequence is 15 residues long. The ends were cut back, 8 bases at V and 4 bases at J, with 19 bases in the middle. The DNA of the CDR3 is TGTGCCAGCCATACGGGACAAGACTTATACAATGAGCAGTTCTTC. Its protein is CASHTGQDLYNEQFF.

This clonotype was found many times. The chain recombines TRBV12-3 or TRBV12-4 with TRBJ2-2; D is unclear. The CDR3 loop spans 12 amino acids. The germline V and J ends were trimmed by 5 bases and 7 bases, with 8 bases remaining between them. In DNA, the CDR3 is TGTGCCAGCAGTAGTGGTTTCGGGGAGCTGTTTTTT. This encodes CASSSGFGELFF.

This clonotype was seen many times. J is TRBJ1-6 and V is TRBV11-3, with D unresolved. This CDR3 comprises 13 residues. Germline values: CDR1 SGHNT, CDR2 YENEEA. V was shortened by 1 base and J by 14 bases, with 12 bases between the two germline ends. The CDR3 here is CASSLGPDEALHF. CDR3 DNA: TGTGCCAGCAGCTTAGGACCGGACGAGGCCCTCCACTTT.

There are many counts of this clonotype. The rearrangement uses TRBV7-2 and TRBJ1-3; D is ambiguous. The V gene's germline CDR1 is SGHTA and CDR2 FQGNSA. The CDR3 runs 13 residues. The ends were cut back, 3 bases at V and 0 bases at J, with 3 bases in the middle. Here the CDR3 DNA reads TGTGCCAGCAGCTTCGGCTCTGGAAACACCATATATTTT. The encoded protein is CASSFGSGNTIYF.

V usage is TRBV28 and J usage is TRBJ1-2, with 7 bases aligning to TRBD1. Germline V gene sequence: CDR1 MDHEN, CDR2 SYDVKM. V was pared by 3 bases and J by 1 base, with 11 bases of the junction left unmatched. CDR3 size: 17 residues. Written as DNA, the CDR3 is TGTGCCAGCAGTTTCCCCCCGGGGAGGGGGCTTAACTATGGCTACACCTTC. As protein: CASSFPPGRGLNYGYTF.

This clonotype was counted ten times or more. This chain joins TRBV7-9 and TRBJ1-1; D gene ambiguous. The V gene's germline CDR1 is SEHNR and CDR2 FQNEAQ (reference sequence). V shed 5 bases and J shed 4 bases, with 17 bases lying between them. The CDR3 totals 15 residues. The CDR3 DNA is TGTGCCAGCAGCCCTATTGGGCAGGCTTCCACTGAAGCTTTCTTT. Translation: CASSPIGQASTEAFF.

This clonotype was found a few times. The V and J genes are TRBV7-9 and TRBJ1-1; D might be TRBD1 (6 bases). The CDR3 runs 14 residues. V lost 5 bases to trimming and J lost 1 base, with 11 bases between them. Looked up from germline, CDR1 is SEHNR and CDR2 is FQNEAQ (reference sequence). The CDR3 protein is CASSTGTRNTEAFF. In DNA form, the CDR3 reads TGTGCCAGCAGCACCGGGACAAGGAACACTGAAGCTTTCTTT. The whole variable domain, filled in from reference TRBV7-9 and TRBJ1-1, reads DTGVSQNPRHKITKRGQNVTFRCDPISEHNRLYWYRQTLGQGPEFLTYFQNEAQLEKSRLLSDRFSAERPKGSFSTLEIQRTEQGDSAMYLCASSTGTRNTEAFFGQGTRLTVV.

This clonotype has a count of ten or more. This chain uses TRBV7-9 with TRBJ1-2; 7 positions match TRBD1. The CDR3 is made up of 14 amino acids. V was clipped by 3 bases and J by 5 bases; unmatched bases: 6. Germline values: CDR1 SEHNR, CDR2 FQNEAQ (reference sequence). The CDR3 DNA is TGTGCCAGCAGCTTCGGACAGGCCTCATATGGCTACACCTTC. It codes for CASSFGQASYGYTF.

This clonotype was recorded at least ten times. The chain couples TRBV12-3 or TRBV12-4 to TRBJ1-5; D remains ambiguous. The germline V and J ends were trimmed by 8 bases and 3 bases, with 14 bases remaining between them. The CDR3 consists of 14 residues. CDR3 sequence (DNA): TGTGCCAGCTCCCCAGCCGACTTCAATCAGCCCCAGCATTTT. It encodes CASSPADFNQPQHF.

This chain joins TRBV29-1 and TRBJ2-1; D gene ambiguous. Looked up from germline, CDR1 is SQVTM and CDR2 is ANQGSEA. V shed 0 bases and J shed 8 bases, with 17 bases lying between them. This CDR3 is built from 15 residues. The CDR3 sequence is CSVEEQRVRFYEQFF. For the CDR3, the DNA is TGCAGCGTTGAAGAACAAAGGGTTCGGTTTTATGAGCAGTTCTTC.

Remarks on this clonotype: This may be a read error, as it is one base from a much larger clone. The genes are TRBV7-6 and TRBJ2-7; maybe TRBD2 (6 bases). V was trimmed by 2 bases and J by 5 bases, leaving 10 bases between them. CDR1 is SGHVS, CDR2 FNYEAQ, per germline. CDR3 length equals 13 residues. In nucleotides, the CDR3 is TGTGCCAGCAGCTTATTGGCGGGAAACGAGCAGTACTTC. Protein product: CASSLLAGNEQYF.